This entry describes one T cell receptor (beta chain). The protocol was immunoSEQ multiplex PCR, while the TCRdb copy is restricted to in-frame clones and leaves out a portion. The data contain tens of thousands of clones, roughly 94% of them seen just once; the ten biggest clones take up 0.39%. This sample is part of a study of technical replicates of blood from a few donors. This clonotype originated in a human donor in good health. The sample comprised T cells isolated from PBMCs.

This CDR3 is CASSQPRAYNEQFF. The CDR3 nucleotides are TGCGCCAGCAGCCAACCCCGGGCCTACAATGAGCAGTTCTTC. V is TRBV4-1 and J is TRBJ2-1; D ambiguous. Trimming cost V 2 bases and J 2 bases, with 7 bases left between them. Germline assignment: CDR1 MGHRA and CDR2 YSYEKL. The CDR3 totals 14 residues.